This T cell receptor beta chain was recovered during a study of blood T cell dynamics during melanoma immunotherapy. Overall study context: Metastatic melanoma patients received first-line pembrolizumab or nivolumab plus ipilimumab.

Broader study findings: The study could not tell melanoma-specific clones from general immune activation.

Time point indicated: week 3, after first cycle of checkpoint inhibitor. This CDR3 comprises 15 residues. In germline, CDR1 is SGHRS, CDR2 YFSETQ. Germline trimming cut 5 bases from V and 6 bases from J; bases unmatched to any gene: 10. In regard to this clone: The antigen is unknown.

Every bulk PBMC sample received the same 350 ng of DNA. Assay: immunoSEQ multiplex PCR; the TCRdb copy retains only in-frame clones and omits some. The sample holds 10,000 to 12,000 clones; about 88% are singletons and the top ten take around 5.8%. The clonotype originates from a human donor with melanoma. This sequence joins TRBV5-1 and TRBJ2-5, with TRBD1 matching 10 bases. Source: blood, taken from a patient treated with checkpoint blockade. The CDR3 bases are TGCGCCAGCAGACCTCCGGGGACAGGGGAGCAGACCCAGTACTTC. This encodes CASRPPGTGEQTQYF.